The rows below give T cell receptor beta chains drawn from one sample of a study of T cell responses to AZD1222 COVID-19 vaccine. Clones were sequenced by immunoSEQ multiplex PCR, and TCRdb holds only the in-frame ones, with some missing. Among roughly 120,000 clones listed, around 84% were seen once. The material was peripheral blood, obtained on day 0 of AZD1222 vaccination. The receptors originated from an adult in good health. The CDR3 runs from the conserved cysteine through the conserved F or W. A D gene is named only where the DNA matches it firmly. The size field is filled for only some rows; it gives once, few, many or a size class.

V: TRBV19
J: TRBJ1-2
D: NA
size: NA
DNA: TGTGCCAGTCGCACCCGCAGCAATAACTATGGCTACACCTTC
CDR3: CASRTRSNNYGYTF

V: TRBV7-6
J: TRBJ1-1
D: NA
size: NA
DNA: TGTGCCAGCAGCTTAATCGGGGGGATCAACAGGGTGGGTCTCTACACTGAAGCTTTCTTT
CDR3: CASSLIGGINRVGLYTEAFF

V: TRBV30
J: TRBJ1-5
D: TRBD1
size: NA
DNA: TGTGCCTGGAGTGGGACAGGCCGGGGCAATCAGCCCCAGCATTTT
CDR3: CAWSGTGRGNQPQHF

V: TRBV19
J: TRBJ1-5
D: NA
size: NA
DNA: TGTGCCAGTACAGGAGTAGCAGGGAATGGGCAGCCCCAGCATTTT
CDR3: CASTGVAGNGQPQHF

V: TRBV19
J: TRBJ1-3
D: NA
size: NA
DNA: TGTGCCAGTAGCATTGACGGGTTCTCTGGAAACACCATATATTTT
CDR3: CASSIDGFSGNTIYF

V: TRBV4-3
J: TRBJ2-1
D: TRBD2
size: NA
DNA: TGCGCCAGCAGCCAAGACCTAACAGCCGCGGGGGGCAATGAGCAGTTCTTC
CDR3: CASSQDLTAAGGNEQFF

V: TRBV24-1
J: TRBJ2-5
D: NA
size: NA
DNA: TGTGCCACCAGTGATTTCCCCGAGGAGACCCAGTACTTC
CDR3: CATSDFPEETQYF

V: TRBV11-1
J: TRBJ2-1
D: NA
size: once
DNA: TGTGCCAGCAGCTTAAGGGCCGGCGATGAGCAGTTCTTC
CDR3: CASSLRAGDEQFF

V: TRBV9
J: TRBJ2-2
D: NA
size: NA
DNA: TGTGCCAGCAGTACAACCGGGACATCCTACACCGGGGAGCTGTTTTTT
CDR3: CASSTTGTSYTGELFF

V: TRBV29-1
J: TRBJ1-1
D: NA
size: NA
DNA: TGCAGCGTTGAGGGGCTCCGCGTAGAAGAAGCTTTCTTT
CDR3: CSVEGLRVEEAFF

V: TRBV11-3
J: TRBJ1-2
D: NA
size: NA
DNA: TGTGCCAGCAGCTTAGTCGGTGGGAATGGCTACACCTTC
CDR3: CASSLVGGNGYTF

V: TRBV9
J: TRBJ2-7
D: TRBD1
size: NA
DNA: TGTGCCAGCAGCGTATCTGGACAGGGGCCCGACGAGCAGTACTTC
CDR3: CASSVSGQGPDEQYF

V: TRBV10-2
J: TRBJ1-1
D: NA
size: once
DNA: TGCGCCAGCAGTGAACAGGGTCGGTCAGAAGCTTTCTTT
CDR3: CASSEQGRSEAFF

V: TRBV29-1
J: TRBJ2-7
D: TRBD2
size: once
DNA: TGCAGCGGTGGGGGGGAGGACGAGCAGTACTTC
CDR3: CSGGGEDEQYF

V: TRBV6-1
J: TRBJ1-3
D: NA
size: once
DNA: TGTGCCAGCAGTGATGGCGACACAAGCTCTGGAAACACCATATATTTT
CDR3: CASSDGDTSSGNTIYF

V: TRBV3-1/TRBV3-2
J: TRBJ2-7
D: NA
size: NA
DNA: TGTGCCAGCAGCCAAGAATTTGACCGCGAGCAGTACTTC
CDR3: CASSQEFDREQYF

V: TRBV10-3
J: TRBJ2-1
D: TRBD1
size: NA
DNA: TGTGCCATCAGTCACCAAGACAGGGCCTACAATGAGCAGTTCTTC
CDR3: CAISHQDRAYNEQFF

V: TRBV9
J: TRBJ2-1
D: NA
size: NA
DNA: TGTGCCAGCAGCGACGGACCGAACTACAATGAGCAGTTCTTC
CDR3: CASSDGPNYNEQFF

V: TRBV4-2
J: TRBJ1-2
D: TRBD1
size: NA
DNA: TGTGCCAGCAGCCAAGGACAGGGGGATAGAAACTATGGCTACACCTTC
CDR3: CASSQGQGDRNYGYTF

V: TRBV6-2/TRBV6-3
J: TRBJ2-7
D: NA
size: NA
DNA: TGTGCCAGCAACCCTTCAGGGGAGGGGACCAACGAGCAGTACTTC
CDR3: CASNPSGEGTNEQYF

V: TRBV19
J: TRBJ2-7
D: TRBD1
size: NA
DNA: TGTGCCAGTAGTCAGAGTGGGACAGTCTACTCCTACGAGCAGTACTTC
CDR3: CASSQSGTVYSYEQYF

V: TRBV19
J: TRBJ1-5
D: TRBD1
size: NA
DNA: TGTGCCAGTAGTAACGCCGGGACAGGGGGCTCGAAGGCCCAGCATTTT
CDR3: CASSNAGTGGSKAQHF